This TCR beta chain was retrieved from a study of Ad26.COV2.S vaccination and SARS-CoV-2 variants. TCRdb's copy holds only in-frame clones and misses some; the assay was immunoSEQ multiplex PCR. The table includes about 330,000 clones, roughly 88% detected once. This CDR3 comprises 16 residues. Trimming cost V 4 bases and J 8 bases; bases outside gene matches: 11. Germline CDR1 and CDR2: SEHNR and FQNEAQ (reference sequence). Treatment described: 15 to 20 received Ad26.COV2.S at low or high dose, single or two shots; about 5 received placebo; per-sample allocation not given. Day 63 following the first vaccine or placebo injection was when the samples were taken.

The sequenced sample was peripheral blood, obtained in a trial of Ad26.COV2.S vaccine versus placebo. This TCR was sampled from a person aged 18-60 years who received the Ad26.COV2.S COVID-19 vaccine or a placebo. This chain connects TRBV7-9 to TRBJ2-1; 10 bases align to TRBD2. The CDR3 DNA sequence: TGTGCCAGCAGCTGGATAATAGCGGGAGGTGGTGATGAGCAGTTCTTC. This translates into CASSWIIAGGGDEQFF. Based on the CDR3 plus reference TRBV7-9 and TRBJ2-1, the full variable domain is DTGVSQNPRHKITKRGQNVTFRCDPISEHNRLYWYRQTLGQGPEFLTYFQNEAQLEKSRLLSDRFSAERPKGSFSTLEIQRTEQGDSAMYLCASSWIIAGGGDEQFFGPGTRLTVL.